This TCR beta chain derives from a study of T-cell memory formation after mild COVID-19. Study background: The two donors had largely donor-specific TCR clusters.

It was 5'RACE with constant-segment primers that produced the TCR alpha and TCR beta cDNA libraries, which carried sample barcodes and UMIs. TCRdb ran MiXCR on the 5' RACE reads and lists one entry per CDR3 protein. The table lists fewer than 650,000 distinct CDR3 sequences, 17% of them singletons. Points from the study as a whole: Memory sampled before infection contained some responding clones, suggesting cross-reactive memory joined. CD4+ clones that contracted lay mainly in CM and EM; CD8+ ones lay in EMRA.

This clonotype was detected a few times. Its antigen is as yet unknown. V lost 3 bases to trimming and J lost 1 base, with 8 bases between them. Germline V CDR1 and CDR2: DFQATT, SNEGSKA (reference sequence). The CDR3 covers 13 residues. The chain recombines TRBV20-1 with TRBJ2-3; D is unresolved. Material for sequencing was PBMCs or a T cell subset sorted from them (not recorded which). This clonotype originated in an adult woman who had mild COVID-19 (a few samples of this study predate the infection). Cell type and time point are not known. The CDR3, as DNA: TGCAGTGCTAGGGAGCCACGCACAGATACGCAGTATTTT. Its translation: CSAREPRTDTQYF.